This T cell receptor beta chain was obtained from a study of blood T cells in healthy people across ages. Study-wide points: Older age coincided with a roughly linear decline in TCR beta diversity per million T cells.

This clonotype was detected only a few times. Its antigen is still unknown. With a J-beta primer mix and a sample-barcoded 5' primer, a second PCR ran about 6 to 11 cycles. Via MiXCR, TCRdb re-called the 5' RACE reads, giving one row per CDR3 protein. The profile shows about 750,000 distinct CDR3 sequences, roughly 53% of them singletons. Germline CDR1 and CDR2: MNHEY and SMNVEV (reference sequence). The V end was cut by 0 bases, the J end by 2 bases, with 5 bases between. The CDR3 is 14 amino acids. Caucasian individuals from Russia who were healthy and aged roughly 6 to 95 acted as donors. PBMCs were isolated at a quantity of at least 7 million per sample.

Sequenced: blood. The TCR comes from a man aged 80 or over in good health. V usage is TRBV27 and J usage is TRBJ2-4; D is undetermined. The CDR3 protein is CASSLSGPKNIQYF. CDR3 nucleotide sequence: TGTGCCAGCAGTTTATCGGGCCCCAAAAACATTCAGTACTTC.